Each of the 2 T cell receptor beta chains below was sequenced from the same sample in a study of technical replicates of blood from a few donors. The data were produced by immunoSEQ multiplex PCR, yet TCRdb's version contains in-frame clones alone and is incomplete. The repertoire consists of 74,000 or so clones, with about 89% occurring once and the leading ten covering approximately 0.27%. The source material was T cells isolated from PBMCs. These TCRs come from a human donor in good health.

A single count supports this clone. The chain links TRBV11-2 to TRBJ2-7, with 8 bases lining up with TRBD1. CDR3 length equals 14 residues. Trimming at V came to 5 bases and at J to 3 bases, leaving 6 bases not matched to a gene. Germline loops: CDR1 SGHAT, CDR2 FQNNGV. The CDR3 DNA follows: TGTGCCAGCAGCCCCGGGACAGGAGACTACGAGCAGTACTTC. This codes for CASSPGTGDYEQYF.

The J gene is TRBJ2-5, the V gene TRBV19; 8 bases agree with TRBD2. Germline V gene lookup returns CDR1 LNHDA and CDR2 SQIVND (reference sequence). This CDR3 has 15 residues. The V gene end was trimmed by 3 bases and the J gene end by 1 base; junction bases not matched to a gene: 4. Here the CDR3 DNA reads TGTGCCAGTAGTATCACTAGCGGAATCCAAGAGACCCAGTACTTC. Translated, it gives CASSITSGIQETQYF.